This T cell receptor (beta chain) was retrieved from a study of blood T cell repertoires in COVID-19. The CDR3 runs 13 residues. Trimming pared 4 bases from V and 3 bases from J, leaving 10 bases between. Germline CDR1 and CDR2: LGHNA and YNFKEQ. Sequencing was performed with immunoSEQ multiplex PCR; in TCRdb, only in-frame clones are kept and a portion is missing. The data hold tens of thousands of clones, with less than 80% observed a single time. The receptor was derived from a man aged 55 to 70 with active or convalescent COVID-19. Sequencing was performed on peripheral blood. The rearrangement joins TRBV4-2 to TRBJ2-7; D gene uncertain. The CDR3 nucleotides are TGTGCCAGCAGCCCTAATCTGATCTACGAGCAGTACTTC. Amino acid sequence: CASSPNLIYEQYF.